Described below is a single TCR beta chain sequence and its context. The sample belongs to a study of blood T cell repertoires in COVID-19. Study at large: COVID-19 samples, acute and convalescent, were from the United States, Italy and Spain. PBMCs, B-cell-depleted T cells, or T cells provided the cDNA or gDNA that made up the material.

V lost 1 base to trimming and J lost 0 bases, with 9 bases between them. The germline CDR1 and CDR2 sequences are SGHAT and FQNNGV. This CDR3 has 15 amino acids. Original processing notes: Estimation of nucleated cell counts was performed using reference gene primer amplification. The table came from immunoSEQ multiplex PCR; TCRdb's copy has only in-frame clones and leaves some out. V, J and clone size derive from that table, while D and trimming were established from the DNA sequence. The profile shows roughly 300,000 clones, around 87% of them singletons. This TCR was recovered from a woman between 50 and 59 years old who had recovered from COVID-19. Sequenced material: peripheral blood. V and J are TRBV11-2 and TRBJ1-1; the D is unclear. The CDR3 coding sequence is TGTGCCAGCAGCTTAGGTGGGCTTTTGAACACTGAAGCTTTCTTT. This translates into CASSLGGLLNTEAFF. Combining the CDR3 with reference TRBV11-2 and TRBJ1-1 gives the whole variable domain EAGVAQSPRYKIIEKRQSVAFWCNPISGHATLYWYQQILGQGPKLLIQFQNNGVVDDSQLPKDRFSAERLKGVDSTLKIQPAKLEDSAVYLCASSLGGLLNTEAFFGQGTRLTVV.